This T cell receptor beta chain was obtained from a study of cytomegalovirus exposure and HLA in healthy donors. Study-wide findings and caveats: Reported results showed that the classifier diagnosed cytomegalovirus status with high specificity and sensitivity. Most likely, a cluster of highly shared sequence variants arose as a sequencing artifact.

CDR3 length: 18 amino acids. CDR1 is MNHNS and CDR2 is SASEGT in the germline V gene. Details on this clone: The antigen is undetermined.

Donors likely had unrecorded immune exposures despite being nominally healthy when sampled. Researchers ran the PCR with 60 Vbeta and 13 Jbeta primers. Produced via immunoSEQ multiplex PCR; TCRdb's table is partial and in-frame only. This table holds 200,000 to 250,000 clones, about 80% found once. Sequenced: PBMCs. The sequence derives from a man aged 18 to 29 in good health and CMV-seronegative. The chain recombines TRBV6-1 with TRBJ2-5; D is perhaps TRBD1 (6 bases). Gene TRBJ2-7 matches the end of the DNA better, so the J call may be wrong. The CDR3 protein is CASSERRVTGLALYEQYF. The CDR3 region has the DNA TGTGCCAGCAGTGAAAGGAGAGTGACAGGCCTAGCCCTCTACGAGCAGTACTTC.